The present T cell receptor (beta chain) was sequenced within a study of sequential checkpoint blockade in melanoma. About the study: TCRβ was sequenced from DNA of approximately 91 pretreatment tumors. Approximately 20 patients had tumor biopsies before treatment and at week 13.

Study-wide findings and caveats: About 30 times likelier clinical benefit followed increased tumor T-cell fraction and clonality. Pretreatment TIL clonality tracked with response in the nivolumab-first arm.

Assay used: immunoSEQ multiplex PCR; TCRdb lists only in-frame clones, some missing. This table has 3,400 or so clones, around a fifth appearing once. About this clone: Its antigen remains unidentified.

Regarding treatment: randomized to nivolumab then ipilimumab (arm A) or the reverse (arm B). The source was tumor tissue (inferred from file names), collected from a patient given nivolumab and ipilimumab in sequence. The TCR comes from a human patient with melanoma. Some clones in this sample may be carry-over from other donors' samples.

CDR3 in amino acids: CASRPGQGRPYGYTF. The DNA for the CDR3 is TGTGCCAGCAGACCAGGACAGGGGCGACCCTATGGCTACACCTTC. The chain uses TRBV6-8 and TRBJ1-2; 9 nucleotides agree with TRBD1. This CDR3 contains 15 residues. CDR1 is MNHGY and CDR2 is SAAAGT in the germline V gene. Trimming removed 6 bases from V and 4 bases from J; junction bases left unmatched: 9.